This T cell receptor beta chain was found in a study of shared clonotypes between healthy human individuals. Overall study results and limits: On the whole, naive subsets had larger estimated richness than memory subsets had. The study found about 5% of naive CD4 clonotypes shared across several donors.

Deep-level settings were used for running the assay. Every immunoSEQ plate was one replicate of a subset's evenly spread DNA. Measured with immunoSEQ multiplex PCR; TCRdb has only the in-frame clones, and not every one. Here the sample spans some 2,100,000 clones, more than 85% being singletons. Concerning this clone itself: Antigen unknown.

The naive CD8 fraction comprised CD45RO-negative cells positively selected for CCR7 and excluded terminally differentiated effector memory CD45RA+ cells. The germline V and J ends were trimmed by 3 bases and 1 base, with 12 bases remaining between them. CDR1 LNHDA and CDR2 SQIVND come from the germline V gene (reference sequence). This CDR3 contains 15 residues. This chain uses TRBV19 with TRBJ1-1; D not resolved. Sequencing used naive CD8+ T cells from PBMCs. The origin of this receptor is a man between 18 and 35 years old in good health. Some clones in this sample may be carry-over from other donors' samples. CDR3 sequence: CASSIWLAENTEAFF. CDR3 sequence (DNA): TGTGCCAGTAGTATTTGGTTAGCAGAGAACACTGAAGCTTTCTTT.